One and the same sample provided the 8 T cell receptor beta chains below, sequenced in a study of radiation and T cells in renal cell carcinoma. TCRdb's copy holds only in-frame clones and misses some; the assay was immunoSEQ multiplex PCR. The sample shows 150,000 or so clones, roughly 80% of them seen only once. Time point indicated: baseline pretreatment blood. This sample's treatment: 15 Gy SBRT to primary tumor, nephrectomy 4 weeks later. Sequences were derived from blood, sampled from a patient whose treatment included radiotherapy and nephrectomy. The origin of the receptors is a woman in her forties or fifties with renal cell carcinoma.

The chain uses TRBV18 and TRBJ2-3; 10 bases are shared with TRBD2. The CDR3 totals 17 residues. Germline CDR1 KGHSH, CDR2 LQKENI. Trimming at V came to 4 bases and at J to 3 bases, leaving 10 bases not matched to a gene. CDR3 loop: CASSRTSGSRGTDTQYF. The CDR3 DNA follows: TGTGCCAGCTCACGGACTAGCGGTTCCCGAGGGACAGATACGCAGTATTTT.

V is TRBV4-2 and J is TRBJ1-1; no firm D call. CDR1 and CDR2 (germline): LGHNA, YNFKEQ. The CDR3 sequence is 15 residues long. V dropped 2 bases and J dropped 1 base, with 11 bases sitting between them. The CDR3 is CASSQPGDGNTEAFF. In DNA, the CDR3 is TGTGCCAGCAGCCAACCAGGCGACGGGAACACTGAAGCTTTCTTT.

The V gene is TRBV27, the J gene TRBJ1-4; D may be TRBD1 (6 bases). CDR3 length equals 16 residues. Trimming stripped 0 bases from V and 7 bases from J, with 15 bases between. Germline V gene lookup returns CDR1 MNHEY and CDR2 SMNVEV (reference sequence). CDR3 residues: CASSLSMGGPIEKLFF. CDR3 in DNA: TGTGCCAGCAGTTTATCGATGGGGGGCCCCATTGAAAAACTGTTTTTT. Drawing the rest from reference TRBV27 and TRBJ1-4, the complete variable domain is EAQVTQNPRYLITVTGKKLTVTCSQNMNHEYMSWYRQDPGLGLRQIYYSMNVEVTDKGDVPEGYKVSRKEKRNFPLILESPSPNQTSLYFCASSLSMGGPIEKLFFGSGTQLSVL.

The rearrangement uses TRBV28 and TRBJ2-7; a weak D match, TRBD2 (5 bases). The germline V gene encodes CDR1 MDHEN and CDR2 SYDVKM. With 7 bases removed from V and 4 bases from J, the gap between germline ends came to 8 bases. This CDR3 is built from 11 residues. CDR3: CASTRRYEQYF. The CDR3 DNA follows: TGTGCCAGCACAAGGAGGTACGAGCAGTACTTC.

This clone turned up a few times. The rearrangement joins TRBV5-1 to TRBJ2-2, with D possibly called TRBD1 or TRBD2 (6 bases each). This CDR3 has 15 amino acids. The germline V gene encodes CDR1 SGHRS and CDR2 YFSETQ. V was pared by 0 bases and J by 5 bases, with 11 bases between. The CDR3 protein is CASSLAGAETGELFF. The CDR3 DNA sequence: TGCGCCAGCAGCTTGGCGGGGGCCGAAACCGGGGAGCTGTTTTTT. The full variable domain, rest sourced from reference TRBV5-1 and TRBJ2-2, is KAGVTQTPRYLIKTRGQQVTLSCSPISGHRSVSWYQQTPGQGLQFLFEYFSETQRNKGNFPGRFSGRQFSNSRSEMNVSTLELGDSALYLCASSLAGAETGELFFGEGSRLTVL.

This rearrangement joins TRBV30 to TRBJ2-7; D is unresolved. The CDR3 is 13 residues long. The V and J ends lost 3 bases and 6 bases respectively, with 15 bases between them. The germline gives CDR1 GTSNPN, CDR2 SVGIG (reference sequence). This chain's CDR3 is CAWSYGRLGEQYF. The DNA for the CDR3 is TGTGCCTGGAGCTACGGACGCTTGGGCGAGCAGTACTTC. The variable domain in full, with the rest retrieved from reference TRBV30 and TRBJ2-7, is SQTIHQWPATLVQPVGSPLSLECTVEGTSNPNLYWYRQAAGRGLQLLFYSVGIGQISSEVPQNLSASRPQDRQFILSSKKLLLSDSGFYLCAWSYGRLGEQYFGPGTRLTVT.

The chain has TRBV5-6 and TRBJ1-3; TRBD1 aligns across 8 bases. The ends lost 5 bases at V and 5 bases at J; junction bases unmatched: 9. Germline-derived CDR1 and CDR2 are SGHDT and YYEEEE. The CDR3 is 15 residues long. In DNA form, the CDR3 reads TGTGCCAGCAGGGAGTGGCAGGGGGCGAGAAACACCATATATTTT. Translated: CASREWQGARNTIYF.

This chain's CDR3 is CAWSVETTSPEAFF. The CDR3, as DNA: TGTGCCTGGAGTGTAGAGACCACTTCACCTGAAGCTTTCTTT. The genes are TRBV30 and TRBJ1-1; D is uncertain. The CDR3 is 14 residues long. The V end lost 0 bases, the J end lost 6 bases, and 14 bases lay between the germline ends. CDR1 GTSNPN and CDR2 SVGIG come from the germline V gene (reference sequence).